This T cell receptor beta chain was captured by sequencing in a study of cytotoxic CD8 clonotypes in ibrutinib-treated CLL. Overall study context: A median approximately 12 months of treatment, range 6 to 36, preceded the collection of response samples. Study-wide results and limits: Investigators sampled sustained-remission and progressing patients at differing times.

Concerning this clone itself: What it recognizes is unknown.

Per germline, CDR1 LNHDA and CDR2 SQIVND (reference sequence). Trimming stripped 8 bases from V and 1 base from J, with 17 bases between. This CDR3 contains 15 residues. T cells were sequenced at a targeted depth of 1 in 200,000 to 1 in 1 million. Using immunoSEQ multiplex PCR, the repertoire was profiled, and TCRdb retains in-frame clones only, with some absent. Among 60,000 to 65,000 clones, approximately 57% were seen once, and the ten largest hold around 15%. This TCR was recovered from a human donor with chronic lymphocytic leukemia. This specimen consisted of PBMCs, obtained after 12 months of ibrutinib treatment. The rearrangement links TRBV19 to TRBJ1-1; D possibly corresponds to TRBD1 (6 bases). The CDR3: CASLKRGAGNTEAFF. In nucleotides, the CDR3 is TGTGCCAGTCTTAAAAGGGGGGCCGGGAACACTGAAGCTTTCTTT.